This TCR beta chain was sequenced for a study of blood T cell repertoires in COVID-19. Study information: T cells, B-cell-depleted T cells, or PBMCs provided the cDNA or gDNA that served as material.

Only in-frame clones appear in the TCRdb table, and some are missing; sequencing was by immunoSEQ multiplex PCR. The sample holds about 140,000 clones; about three quarters are singletons and the top ten take approximately 9.4%. Germline-derived CDR1 and CDR2 are SGHRS and YFSETQ. V lost 5 bases to trimming and J lost 1 base, with 13 bases between them. The CDR3 loop spans 14 amino acids. The receptor's source is a woman aged 50 to 60 with active or convalescent COVID-19. Sample: peripheral blood. This rearrangement joins TRBV5-1 to TRBJ2-7; no definite D call. The CDR3 spells CASRATEPSYEQYF. CDR3 in DNA: TGCGCCAGCAGAGCAACTGAACCGTCCTACGAGCAGTACTTC.